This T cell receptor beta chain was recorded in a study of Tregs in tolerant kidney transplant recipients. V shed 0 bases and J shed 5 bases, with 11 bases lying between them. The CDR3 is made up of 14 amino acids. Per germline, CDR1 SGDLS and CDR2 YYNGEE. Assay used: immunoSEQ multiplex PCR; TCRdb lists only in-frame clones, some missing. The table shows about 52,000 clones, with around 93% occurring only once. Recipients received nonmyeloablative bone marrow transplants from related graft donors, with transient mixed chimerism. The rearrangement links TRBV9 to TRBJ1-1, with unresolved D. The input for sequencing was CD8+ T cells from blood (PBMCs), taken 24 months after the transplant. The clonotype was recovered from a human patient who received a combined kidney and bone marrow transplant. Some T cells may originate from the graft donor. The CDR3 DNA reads TGTGCCAGCAGCGTAGAGGGAGACGGGACTGAAGCTTTCTTT. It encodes CASSVEGDGTEAFF. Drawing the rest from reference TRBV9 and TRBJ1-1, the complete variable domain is DSGVTQTPKHLITATGQRVTLRCSPRSGDLSVYWYQQSLDQGLQFLIQYYNGEERAKGNILERFSAQQFPDLHSELNLSSLELGDSALYFCASSVEGDGTEAFFGQGTRLTVV.